The TCR beta chain under discussion was sequenced for a study of cytomegalovirus exposure and HLA in healthy donors. General study findings and limits: Sequencing depth roughly uniform across donors was assumed in presence/absence analyses. Cytomegalovirus status, reportedly, was diagnosed with high specificity and sensitivity by the classifier. Later analysis reportedly placed an Asian-associated ancestry cluster below the roughly 700-donor mean in N-insertions.

Concerning this clone itself: Its specificity is not known.

The V gene's germline CDR1 is MDHEN and CDR2 SYDVKM. Between the trimmed V and J ends, which lost 3 bases and 8 bases, there was a span of 13 bases. This CDR3 comprises 14 residues. The PCR employed 60 Vbeta primers together with 13 Jbeta primers. Method: immunoSEQ multiplex PCR; TCRdb's copy keeps in-frame clones and lacks some. The sample contains under 250,000 clones, approximately 82% of which appear only once. The gene calls are TRBV28 and TRBJ1-4; D is undetermined. The receptor was isolated from a man between 18 and 29 years old in good health and CMV-seronegative. Sample: PBMCs. CDR3: CASSLGAAGEKLFF. The CDR3 coding sequence is TGTGCCAGCAGTTTGGGAGCTGCGGGGGAAAAACTGTTTTTT.